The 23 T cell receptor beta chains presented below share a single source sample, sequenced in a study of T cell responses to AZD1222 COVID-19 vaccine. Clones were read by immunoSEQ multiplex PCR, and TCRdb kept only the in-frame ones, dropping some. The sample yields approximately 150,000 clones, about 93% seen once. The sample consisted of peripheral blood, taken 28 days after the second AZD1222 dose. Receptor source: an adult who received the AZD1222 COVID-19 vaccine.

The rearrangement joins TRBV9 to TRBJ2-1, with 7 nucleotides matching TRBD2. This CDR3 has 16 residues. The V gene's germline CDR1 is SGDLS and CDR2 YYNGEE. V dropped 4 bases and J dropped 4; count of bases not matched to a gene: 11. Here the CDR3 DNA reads TGTGCCAGCAGCCCTCTCGGCCTAGCGGTATACAATGAGCAGTTCTTC. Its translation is CASSPLGLAVYNEQFF.

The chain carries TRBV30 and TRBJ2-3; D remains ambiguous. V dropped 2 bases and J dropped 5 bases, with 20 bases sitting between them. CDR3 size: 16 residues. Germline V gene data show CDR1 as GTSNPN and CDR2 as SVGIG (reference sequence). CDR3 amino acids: CAWSPLDSWARDTQYF. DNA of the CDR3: TGTGCCTGGAGTCCCTTGGATAGCTGGGCGCGAGATACGCAGTATTTT.

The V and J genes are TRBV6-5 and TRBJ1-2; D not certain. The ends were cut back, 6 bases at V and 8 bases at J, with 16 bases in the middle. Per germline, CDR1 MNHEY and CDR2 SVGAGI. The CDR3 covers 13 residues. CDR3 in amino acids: CASSRPVEGGYTF. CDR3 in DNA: TGTGCCAGCAGCCGACCCGTAGAGGGAGGCTACACCTTC.

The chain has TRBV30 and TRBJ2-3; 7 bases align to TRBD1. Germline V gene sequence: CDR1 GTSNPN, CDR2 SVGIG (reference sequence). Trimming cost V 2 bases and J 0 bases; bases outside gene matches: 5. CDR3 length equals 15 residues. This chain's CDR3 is CAWSPTGPSTDTQYF. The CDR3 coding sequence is TGTGCCTGGAGTCCGACAGGGCCTAGCACAGATACGCAGTATTTT. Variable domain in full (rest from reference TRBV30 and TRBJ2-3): SQTIHQWPATLVQPVGSPLSLECTVEGTSNPNLYWYRQAAGRGLQLLFYSVGIGQISSEVPQNLSASRPQDRQFILSSKKLLLSDSGFYLCAWSPTGPSTDTQYFGPGTRLTVL.

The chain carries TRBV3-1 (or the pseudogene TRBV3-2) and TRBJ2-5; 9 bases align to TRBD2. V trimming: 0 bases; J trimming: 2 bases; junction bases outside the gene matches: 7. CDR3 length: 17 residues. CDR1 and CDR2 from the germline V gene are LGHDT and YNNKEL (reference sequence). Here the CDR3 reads CASSQDWLAGEQETQYF. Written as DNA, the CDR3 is TGTGCCAGCAGCCAAGACTGGTTAGCGGGGGAACAAGAGACCCAGTACTTC.

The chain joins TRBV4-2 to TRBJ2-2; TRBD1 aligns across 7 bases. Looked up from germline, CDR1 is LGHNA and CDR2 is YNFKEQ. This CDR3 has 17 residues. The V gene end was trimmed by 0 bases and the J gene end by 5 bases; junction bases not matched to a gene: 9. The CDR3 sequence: CASSQERGGAGTGELFF. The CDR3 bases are TGTGCCAGCAGCCAAGAACGAGGGGGCGCTGGGACCGGGGAGCTGTTTTTT.

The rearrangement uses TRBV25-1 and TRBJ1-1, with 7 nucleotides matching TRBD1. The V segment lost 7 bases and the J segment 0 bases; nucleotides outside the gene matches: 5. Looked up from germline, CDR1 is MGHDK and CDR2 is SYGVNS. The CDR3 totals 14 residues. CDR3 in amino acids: CASTGTAMNTEAFF. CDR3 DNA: TGTGCCAGCACCGGGACAGCAATGAACACTGAAGCTTTCTTT.

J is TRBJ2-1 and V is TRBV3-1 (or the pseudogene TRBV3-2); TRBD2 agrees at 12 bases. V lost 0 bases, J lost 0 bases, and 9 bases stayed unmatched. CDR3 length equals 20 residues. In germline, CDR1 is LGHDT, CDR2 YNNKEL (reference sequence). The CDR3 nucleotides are TGTGCCAGCAGCCAAGATCCCCCGGGACTAGCGGGTCGCTCCTACAATGAGCAGTTCTTC. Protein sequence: CASSQDPPGLAGRSYNEQFF.

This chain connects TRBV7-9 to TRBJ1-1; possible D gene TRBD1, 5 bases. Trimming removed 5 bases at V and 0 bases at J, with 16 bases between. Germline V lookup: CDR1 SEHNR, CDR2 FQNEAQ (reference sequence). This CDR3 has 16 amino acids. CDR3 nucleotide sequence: TGTGCCAGCAGCCAAGGACGGACAAACATGAACACTGAAGCTTTCTTT. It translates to CASSQGRTNMNTEAFF. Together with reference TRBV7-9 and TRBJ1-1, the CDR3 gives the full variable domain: DTGVSQNPRHKITKRGQNVTFRCDPISEHNRLYWYRQTLGQGPEFLTYFQNEAQLEKSRLLSDRFSAERPKGSFSTLEIQRTEQGDSAMYLCASSQGRTNMNTEAFFGQGTRLTVV.

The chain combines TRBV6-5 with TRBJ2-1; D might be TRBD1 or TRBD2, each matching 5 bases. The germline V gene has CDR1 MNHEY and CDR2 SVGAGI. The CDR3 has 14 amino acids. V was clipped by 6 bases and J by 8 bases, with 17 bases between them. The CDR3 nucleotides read TGTGCCAGCAGCCGCTTGACTGTGGGGGATGAGCAGTTCTTC. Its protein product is CASSRLTVGDEQFF.

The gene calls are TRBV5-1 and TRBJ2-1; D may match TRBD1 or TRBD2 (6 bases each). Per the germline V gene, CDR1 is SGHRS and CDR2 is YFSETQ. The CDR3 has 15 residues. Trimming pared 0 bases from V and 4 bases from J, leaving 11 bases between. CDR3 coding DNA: TGCGCCAGCAGCTTGGCCGGGGGCGGGTACAATGAGCAGTTCTTC. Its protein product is CASSLAGGGYNEQFF.

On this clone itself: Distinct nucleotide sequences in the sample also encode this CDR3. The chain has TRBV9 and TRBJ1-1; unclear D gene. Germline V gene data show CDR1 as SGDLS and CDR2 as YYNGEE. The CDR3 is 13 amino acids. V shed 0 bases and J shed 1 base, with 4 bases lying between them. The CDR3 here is CASSVGRNTEAFF. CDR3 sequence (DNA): TGTGCCAGCAGCGTAGGGAGGAACACTGAAGCTTTCTTT.

This CDR3 is CASSEYTGHQETQYF. The CDR3 DNA follows: TGTGCCAGCAGTGAATATACGGGACACCAAGAGACCCAGTACTTC. The chain links TRBV25-1 to TRBJ2-5; D may be TRBD1 or TRBD2 (5 bases each). CDR1 is MGHDK and CDR2 is SYGVNS in the germline V gene. V gave up 0 bases and J gave up 0 bases, with 8 bases separating them. This CDR3 spans 15 amino acids.

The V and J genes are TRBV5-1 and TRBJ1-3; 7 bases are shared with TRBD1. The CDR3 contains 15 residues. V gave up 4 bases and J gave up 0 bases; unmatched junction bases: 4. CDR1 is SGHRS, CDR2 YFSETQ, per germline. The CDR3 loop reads CASSPGTVSGNTIYF. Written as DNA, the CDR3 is TGCGCCAGCAGCCCGGGGACAGTCTCTGGAAACACCATATATTTT.

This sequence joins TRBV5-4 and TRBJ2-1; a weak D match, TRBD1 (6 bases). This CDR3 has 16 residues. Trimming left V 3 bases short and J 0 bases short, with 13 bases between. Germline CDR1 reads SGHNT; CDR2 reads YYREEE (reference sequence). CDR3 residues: CASSWAGVLSYNEQFF. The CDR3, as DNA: TGTGCCAGCAGCTGGGCAGGGGTCCTCTCCTACAATGAGCAGTTCTTC.

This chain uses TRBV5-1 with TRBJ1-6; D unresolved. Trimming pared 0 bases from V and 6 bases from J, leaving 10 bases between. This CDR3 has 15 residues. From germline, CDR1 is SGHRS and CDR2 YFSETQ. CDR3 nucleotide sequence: TGCGCCAGCAGCTTGGAGCAGACAAGTAATTCACCCCTCCACTTT. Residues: CASSLEQTSNSPLHF.

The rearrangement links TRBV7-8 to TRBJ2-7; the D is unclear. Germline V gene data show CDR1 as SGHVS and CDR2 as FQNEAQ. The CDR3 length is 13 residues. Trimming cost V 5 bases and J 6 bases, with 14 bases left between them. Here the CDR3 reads CASSPPSQPEQYF. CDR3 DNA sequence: TGTGCCAGCAGCCCCCCATCCCAGCCCGAGCAGTACTTC.

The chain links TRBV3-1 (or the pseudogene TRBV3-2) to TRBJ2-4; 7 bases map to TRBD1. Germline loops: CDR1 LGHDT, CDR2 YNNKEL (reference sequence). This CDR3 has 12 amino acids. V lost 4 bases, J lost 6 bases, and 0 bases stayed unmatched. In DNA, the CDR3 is TGTGCCAGCAGCCGACAGGGAAACATTCAGTACTTC. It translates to CASSRQGNIQYF.

The CDR3 reads CATTPGASSTDTQYF. The CDR3 DNA sequence: TGTGCCACCACCCCGGGCGCCTCTAGCACAGATACGCAGTATTTT. The chain has TRBV19 and TRBJ2-3; D is undetermined. The V end was cut by 10 bases, the J end by 0 bases, with 17 bases between. Germline V gene data show CDR1 as LNHDA and CDR2 as SQIVND (reference sequence). CDR3 length equals 15 residues.

The CDR3 region has the DNA TGTGCCAGCAGTGGTTTGGGGGCACGAGGTGAAAAACTGTTTTTT. It codes for CASSGLGARGEKLFF. J is TRBJ1-4 and V is TRBV25-1, with a possible D match to TRBD1 (6 bases). CDR1 and CDR2 (germline): MGHDK, SYGVNS. This CDR3 spans 15 amino acids. Trimming shortened V by 4 bases and J by 7 bases, and 16 bases separated the two germline ends. The full variable domain, its missing parts supplied by reference TRBV25-1 and TRBJ1-4, is EADIYQTPRYLVIGTGKKITLECSQTMGHDKMYWYQQDPGMELHLIHYSYGVNSTEKGDLSSESTVSRIRTEHFPLTLESARPSHTSQYLCASSGLGARGEKLFFGSGTQLSVL.

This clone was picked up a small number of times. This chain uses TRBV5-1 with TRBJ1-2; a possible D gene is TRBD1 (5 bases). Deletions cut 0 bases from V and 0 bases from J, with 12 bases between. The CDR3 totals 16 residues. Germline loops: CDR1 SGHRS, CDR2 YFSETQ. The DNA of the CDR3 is TGCGCCAGCAGCTTGGGCACCGGGGGGGCTAACTATGGCTACACCTTC. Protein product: CASSLGTGGANYGYTF.

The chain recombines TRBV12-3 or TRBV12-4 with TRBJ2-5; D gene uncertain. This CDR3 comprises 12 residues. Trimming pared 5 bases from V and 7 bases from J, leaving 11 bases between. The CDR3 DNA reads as TGTGCCAGCAGTCAACCGCCGGGGACCCAGTACTTC. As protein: CASSQPPGTQYF.

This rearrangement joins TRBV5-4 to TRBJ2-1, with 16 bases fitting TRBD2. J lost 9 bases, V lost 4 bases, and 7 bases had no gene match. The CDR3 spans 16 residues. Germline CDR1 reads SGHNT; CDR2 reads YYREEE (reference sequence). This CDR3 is CASSPGTSGRASEQFF. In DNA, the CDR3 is TGTGCCAGCAGCCCTGGGACTAGCGGGAGGGCAAGTGAGCAGTTCTTC. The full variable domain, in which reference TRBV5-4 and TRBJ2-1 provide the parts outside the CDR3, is ETGVTQSPTHLIKTRGQQVTLRCSSQSGHNTVSWYQQALGQGPQFIFQYYREEENGRGNFPPRFSGLQFPNYSSELNVNALELDDSALYLCASSPGTSGRASEQFFGPGTRLTVL.